This entry is about one TCR beta chain. The antigen remains undetermined. The data are from a study of human thymus T cells. It was from resections taken during corrective heart surgery that the thymus tissue came. V dropped 4 bases and J dropped 4; count of bases not matched to a gene: 7. Germline CDR1 and CDR2: MDHEN and SYDVKM. The CDR3 has 15 amino acids. General study results and limits: Overlap was high between thymic repertoires from unrelated individuals, as reported in related research. Thymic and blood repertoires appeared to carry a bias in their V and J gene usage.

The repertoire was sequenced with immunoSEQ multiplex PCR; TCRdb's copy has only in-frame clones and lacks some. The sample includes around 130,000 clones, more than 90% of them seen just once. This TCR derives from a boy under three years old with a congenital heart defect but otherwise immunologically healthy. Sequencing used thymus tissue. The V and J genes are TRBV28 and TRBJ1-2; 9 nucleotides match TRBD1. The DNA for the CDR3 is TGTGCCAGCAGTTACCGGACAGGGGAGGGCTATGGCTACACCTTC. It codes for CASSYRTGEGYGYTF.